Listed here is a single T cell receptor beta chain. This sample stems from a study of long-term antiretroviral therapy in people with HIV. At the level of the study: The oldest samples precede the 2015 immediate-ART recommendation by about a decade.

The authors ran the immunoSEQ assay, v3.0, at survey level. Sequencing had a target that covered roughly 35,000-55,000 T-cell genomes per sample. The repertoire was sequenced with immunoSEQ multiplex PCR; TCRdb's copy has only in-frame clones and lacks some. The profile shows tens of thousands of clones, approximately 80% of them singletons. The ends were cut back, 5 bases at V and 4 bases at J, with 18 bases in the middle. The germline V gene encodes CDR1 SGHVS and CDR2 FQNEAQ. The CDR3 covers 16 residues. In the United States, treatment was given to all participants with HIV. The chain is built from TRBV7-8 and TRBJ2-1, with a weak D call TRBD2 (5 bases). The material sequenced was unsorted PBMCs, taken 0.3 years after starting antiretroviral therapy. The sequence was collected from a man aged 18 to 30 with HIV. Here the CDR3 reads CASSPRIARVYNEQFF. CDR3 DNA sequence: TGTGCCAGCAGCCCCCGTATAGCGCGGGTGTACAATGAGCAGTTCTTC.